The source of this TCR beta chain is a study of blood T cell repertoires in COVID-19. The CDR3 is 14 residues long. J was trimmed by 2 bases and V by 3 bases; bases with no gene match: 4. The germline V gene has CDR1 SGHDT and CDR2 YYEEEE. TCRdb's copy holds only in-frame clones and misses some; the assay was immunoSEQ multiplex PCR. The repertoire holds about 51,000 clones, under 95% seen once, with 3.1% in the top ten. This chain joins TRBV5-6 and TRBJ2-7, with TRBD1 matching 8 bases. Sequenced sample: peripheral blood. The sequence came from a man aged 50 to 59 with acute or convalescent COVID-19. The CDR3 region has the DNA TGTGCCAGCAGCTACGGGACAGGTCCCTACGAGCAGTACTTC. It encodes CASSYGTGPYEQYF.